This T cell receptor (beta chain) was recovered during a study of T-cell reconstitution after alpha-beta-depleted transplantation in children. Regarding this clonotype: Its antigen is as yet unknown.

Unique molecular identifiers tagged the TCRbeta library. TCRdb called the PCR reads again in MiXCR, with one record for every CDR3 protein. The sample carries about 300,000 distinct CDR3 sequences, less than 9.5% recorded once. Findings and caveats of the study: Surviving thymic progenitors and recipient T cells were the source of high TCRbeta diversity at day 60 in some patients. Reported findings indicate that, about two months after transplant, alpha-beta T cells came from several hundred expanded clones, which were derived from non-depleted graft cells. At the one-year point after transplant, T-cell counts and TCRbeta diversity were found to come mostly from T cells that had been newly produced.

Germline CDR1 SNHLY, CDR2 FYNNEI. The CDR3 loop spans 13 amino acids. V trimming: 6 bases; J trimming: 5 bases; junction bases outside the gene matches: 3. Sequencing was performed on peripheral blood, taken 360 days after TCRalphabeta/CD19-depleted stem cell transplant. The receptor comes from a female patient aged 2-9 years who had a stem cell transplant for Fanconi anemia, so the T cells may come from the graft donor. The chain joins TRBV2 to TRBJ2-5; 10 positions agree with TRBD1. CDR3 sequence: CASRPGQGETQYF. Written as DNA, the CDR3 is TGTGCCAGCAGGCCGGGACAGGGGGAGACCCAGTACTTC.